The 22 T cell receptor beta chains presented below share a single source sample, sequenced in a study of blood T cell repertoires in COVID-19. Assay: immunoSEQ multiplex PCR; the TCRdb copy retains only in-frame clones and omits some. The repertoire holds about 150,000 clones, just over 85% seen once, with around 7% in the top ten. The sequenced sample was peripheral blood. The source is a man aged 45-65 years with active or convalescent COVID-19.

The chain combines TRBV7-9 with TRBJ2-3; the match to TRBD2 covers 10 bases. The CDR3 runs to 14 residues. CDR1 and CDR2 from the germline V gene are SEHNR and FQNEAQ (reference sequence). V lost 5 bases and J lost 6; bases outside the gene matches: 5. The CDR3 reads CASSPSGGADTQYF. CDR3 sequence (DNA): TGTGCCAGCAGCCCAAGCGGGGGGGCGGATACGCAGTATTTT.

This chain links TRBV19 with TRBJ1-2, with a tentative D call TRBD1 (5 bases). V dropped 3 bases and J dropped 3 bases, with 11 bases sitting between them. The CDR3 extends over 14 amino acids. Germline CDR1 LNHDA, CDR2 SQIVND (reference sequence). In nucleotides, the CDR3 is TGTGCCAGTAGTATTAACAGGAGACACTATGGCTACACCTTC. Its protein product is CASSINRRHYGYTF.

The chain combines TRBV19 with TRBJ2-3; 10 positions match TRBD2. The CDR3 loop spans 15 amino acids. Germline V gene sequence: CDR1 LNHDA, CDR2 SQIVND (reference sequence). After removal of 2 bases from V and 5 bases from J, the junction contained 4 bases not matched to a gene. Written as DNA, the CDR3 is TGTGCCAGTAGTATACTAGCGGGGGAAATAGATACGCAGTATTTT. Translated, it gives CASSILAGEIDTQYF.

The J gene is TRBJ2-1, the V gene TRBV6-6; 8 bases fit TRBD2. The J segment lost 0 bases and the V segment lost 6 bases, leaving 4 bases of the junction unmatched. The CDR3 has 15 residues. The germline CDR1 and CDR2 sequences are MNHNY and SVGAGI (reference sequence). CDR3 protein: CASSKSGSSYNEQFF. For the CDR3, the DNA is TGTGCCAGCAGCAAGAGCGGGAGCTCCTACAATGAGCAGTTCTTC.

The rearrangement links TRBV11-3 to TRBJ2-7; D ambiguous. The germline gives CDR1 SGHNT, CDR2 YENEEA. The V gene lost 1 base and the J gene lost 2 bases, with 9 bases spanning the gap. This CDR3 is built from 14 residues. The DNA of the CDR3 is TGTGCCAGCAGCTTAGCCAGTGTCACCTACGAGCAGTACTTC. This translates into CASSLASVTYEQYF.

The chain uses TRBV14 and TRBJ2-5; 9 nucleotides align to TRBD1. J was trimmed by 5 bases and V by 4 bases; bases with no gene match: 5. The CDR3 contains 14 residues. CDR1 SGHDN and CDR2 FVKESK come from the germline V gene. The CDR3: CASSPDRGWETQYF. Written as DNA, the CDR3 is TGTGCCAGCAGCCCGGACAGGGGATGGGAGACCCAGTACTTC.

The chain carries TRBV7-8 and TRBJ2-2, with 8 bases fitting TRBD1. V shed 3 bases and J 6 bases; nucleotides not matched to a gene: 3. The length of the CDR3 is 14 residues. The V gene's germline CDR1 is SGHVS and CDR2 FQNEAQ. For the CDR3, the DNA is TGTGCCAGCAGCTTGTTGACAGGGGCCGGGGAGCTGTTTTTT. Its protein is CASSLLTGAGELFF.

This chain links TRBV29-1 with TRBJ1-2; 9 bases are a match to TRBD1. Per the germline V gene, CDR1 is SQVTM and CDR2 is ANQGSEA. The CDR3 spans 14 residues. Losses at the gene ends were 2 bases for V and 5 bases for J; bases not matched to a gene: 6. The DNA of the CDR3 is TGCAGCGTTGAAATCGGACAGGGGACTTATGGCTACACCTTC. Translated: CSVEIGQGTYGYTF.

V and J are TRBV4-2 and TRBJ2-1; D perhaps matches TRBD2 (6 bases). Trimming left V 0 bases short and J 2 bases short, with 14 bases between. In germline, CDR1 is LGHNA, CDR2 YNFKEQ. The CDR3 totals 17 residues. The CDR3 region has the DNA TGTGCCAGCAGCCAAGATATCGCGGGGCGACCCTACAATGAGCAGTTCTTC. Its protein is CASSQDIAGRPYNEQFF.

The rearrangement joins TRBV18 to TRBJ2-7; TRBD2 aligns across 7 bases. V was pared by 5 bases and J by 0 bases, with 7 bases of the junction left unmatched. Looked up from germline, CDR1 is KGHSH and CDR2 is LQKENI. The CDR3 is 15 residues long. DNA of the CDR3: TGTGCCAGCTCAGGCGGGACTACTCGCTCCTACGAGCAGTACTTC. Its translation: CASSGGTTRSYEQYF.

The chain combines TRBV6-5 with TRBJ2-7, with 9 bases that match TRBD1. The J segment lost 10 bases and the V segment lost 7 bases, leaving 11 bases of the junction unmatched. Germline values: CDR1 MNHEY, CDR2 SVGAGI. This CDR3 is built from 13 residues. The CDR3 protein is CASTAGTGRAQYF. The DNA for the CDR3 is TGTGCCAGCACCGCCGGGACAGGGCGGGCACAGTACTTC.

This clone turned up a few times. The chain carries TRBV25-1 and TRBJ1-5; 8 bases fit TRBD1. The V gene's germline CDR1 is MGHDK and CDR2 SYGVNS. This CDR3 is built from 14 residues. The V gene end was trimmed by 5 bases and the J gene end by 2 bases; junction bases not matched to a gene: 2. The CDR3 sequence: CASSKTGGNQPQHF. In DNA form, the CDR3 reads TGTGCCAGCAGTAAGACAGGGGGCAATCAGCCCCAGCATTTT. The full variable domain, in which reference TRBV25-1 and TRBJ1-5 provide the parts outside the CDR3, is EADIYQTPRYLVIGTGKKITLECSQTMGHDKMYWYQQDPGMELHLIHYSYGVNSTEKGDLSSESTVSRIRTEHFPLTLESARPSHTSQYLCASSKTGGNQPQHFGDGTRLSIL.

The chain has TRBV27 and TRBJ1-6; 8 positions match TRBD1. The trim removed 5 bases at V and 11 bases at J, leaving 14 bases unmatched. This CDR3 has 16 residues. The germline gives CDR1 MNHEY, CDR2 SMNVEV (reference sequence). The chain's CDR3 is CASSQGQGFAFTPLHF. In DNA form, the CDR3 reads TGTGCCAGCAGTCAAGGACAGGGCTTTGCATTCACACCCCTCCACTTT.

This rearrangement joins TRBV15 to TRBJ1-1, with 7 bases that match TRBD1. V lost 0 bases and J lost 4; bases outside the gene matches: 5. CDR1 is LNHNV and CDR2 is YYDKDF in the germline V gene (reference sequence). The CDR3 loop spans 15 amino acids. This chain's CDR3 is CATSRDKHRGTEAFF. The CDR3 bases are TGTGCCACCAGCAGAGATAAGCACAGGGGCACTGAAGCTTTCTTT. Together with reference TRBV15 and TRBJ1-1, the CDR3 gives the full variable domain: DAMVIQNPRYQVTQFGKPVTLSCSQTLNHNVMYWYQQKSSQAPKLLFHYYDKDFNNEADTPDNFQSRRPNTSFCFLDIRSPGLGDTAMYLCATSRDKHRGTEAFFGQGTRLTVV.

The V call is TRBV18, the J call TRBJ1-2, with TRBD1 identical over 9 bases. With 0 bases clipped from V and 14 bases from J, the junction kept 10 bases outside the gene matches. CDR3 length: 14 amino acids. Germline V gives CDR1 KGHSH, CDR2 LQKENI. CDR3 DNA: TGTGCCAGCTCACCACCCTGGGACAGGGCGGTGGGTACCTTC. This sequence encodes CASSPPWDRAVGTF. Together with reference TRBV18 and TRBJ1-2, the CDR3 gives the full variable domain: NAGVMQNPRHLVRRRGQEARLRCSPMKGHSHVYWYRQLPEEGLKFMVYLQKENIIDESGMPKERFSAEFPKEGPSILRIQQVVRGDSAAYFCASSPPWDRAVGTFGSGTRLTVV.

This clone has a single count. V usage is TRBV28 and J usage is TRBJ1-1; weak D call: TRBD1 (5 bases). The germline CDR1 and CDR2 sequences are MDHEN and SYDVKM. Trimming stripped 3 bases from V and 9 bases from J, with 14 bases between. The CDR3 runs to 13 residues. The CDR3: CASSFWGGGKAFF. The CDR3 coding sequence is TGTGCCAGCAGTTTTTGGGGCGGCGGAAAAGCTTTCTTT.

This clone was picked up one time. The CDR3 is CAISVDQETQYF. CDR3 bases: TGTGCCATCAGTGTAGACCAAGAGACCCAGTACTTC. The V call is TRBV10-3, the J call TRBJ2-5; D is unclear. This CDR3 is built from 12 residues. V was shortened by 4 bases and J by 0 bases, with 3 bases between the two germline ends. CDR1 is ENHRY, CDR2 SYGVKD, per germline.

The rearrangement links TRBV12-5 to TRBJ2-2; D remains ambiguous. Germline lookup yields CDR1 LGHNT and CDR2 FRNRAP. Trimming removed 6 bases at V and 5 bases at J, with 4 bases between. The CDR3 covers 11 residues. For the CDR3, the DNA is TGTGCTAGTGGACTAACCGGGGAGCTGTTTTTT. The encoded protein is CASGLTGELFF.

A single count supports this clone. The rearrangement links TRBV2 to TRBJ1-1; D possibly corresponds to TRBD1 (5 bases). V was shortened by 5 bases and J by 8 bases, with 18 bases between the two germline ends. There are 14 residues in the CDR3. The V gene's germline CDR1 is SNHLY and CDR2 FYNNEI. CDR3 loop: CASSPPWAGTEAFF. CDR3 DNA: TGTGCCAGCAGTCCTCCTTGGGCGGGGACCGAAGCTTTCTTT.

The chain recombines TRBV27 with TRBJ1-1, with D uncertain. The CDR3 contains 14 residues. The V and J ends lost 2 bases and 4 bases respectively, with 11 bases between them. Germline V gene lookup returns CDR1 MNHEY and CDR2 SMNVEV (reference sequence). CDR3 coding DNA: TGTGCCAGCAGTTTAAGACAAAGGTCCACTGAAGCTTTCTTT. Amino acid sequence: CASSLRQRSTEAFF.

The CDR3 DNA follows: TGTGCCAGCAGTGCCCCGGGACAGGGACCCTACGAGCAGTACTTC. Translating it yields CASSAPGQGPYEQYF. J is TRBJ2-7 and V is TRBV2, with TRBD1 identical over 9 bases. The CDR3 sequence is 15 residues long. V was pared by 4 bases and J by 2 bases, with 6 bases of the junction left unmatched. The germline CDR1 and CDR2 sequences are SNHLY and FYNNEI. The full variable domain, completed using reference TRBV2 and TRBJ2-7, is EPEVTQTPSHQVTQMGQEVILRCVPISNHLYFYWYRQILGQKVEFLVSFYNNEISEKSEIFDDQFSVERPDGSNFTLKIRSTKLEDSAMYFCASSAPGQGPYEQYFGPGTRLTVT.

V and J are TRBV29-1 and TRBJ2-1; TRBD1 matches 10 bases. Per the germline V gene, CDR1 is SQVTM and CDR2 is ANQGSEA. The CDR3 extends over 16 amino acids. After removal of 3 bases from V and 1 base from J, the junction contained 6 bases not matched to a gene. The CDR3 nucleotides read TGCAGCGTTGATAGTTGGGACAGGGGTTCCTACAATGAGCAGTTCTTC. Protein: CSVDSWDRGSYNEQFF.